The 17 T cell receptor beta chains below all came from one sample that was sequenced in a study of T cell repertoires in cytomegalovirus infection. Using its own MiXCR run on the reads, TCRdb lists one record per CDR3 protein. The sample consists of around 740,000 distinct CDR3 sequences, 35% to 45% of them appearing once. The specimen sequenced was PBMCs. The receptor set was obtained from a human donor in good health (CMV status not recorded). Some clones in this sample may be carry-over from other donors' samples.

Details on this clonotype: A read error may account for a junction end that differs from germline. This chain connects TRBV10-3 to TRBJ1-6; 7 bases map to TRBD1. Germline V lookup: CDR1 ENHRY, CDR2 SYGVKD. The CDR3 is made up of 13 amino acids. CDR3 bases: TGTGCCATCAGACGACAGGGAGATTCACCCCACCACTTT. Its protein product is CAIRRQGDSPHHF.

The chain is built from TRBV7-6 and TRBJ2-7; possible D gene TRBD2, 5 bases. CDR3 length: 15 residues. Trimming took off 2 bases at V and 6 bases at J, with 17 bases between the two ends. Germline loops: CDR1 SGHVS, CDR2 FNYEAQ. The CDR3 coding sequence is TGTGCCAGCAGCTTAACCGGGCTGAGTGGAGGCGAGCAGTACTTC. This codes for CASSLTGLSGGEQYF. Drawing the rest from reference TRBV7-6 and TRBJ2-7, the complete variable domain is GAGVSQSPRYKVTKRGQDVALRCDPISGHVSLYWYRQALGQGPEFLTYFNYEAQQDKSGLPNDRFSAERPEGSISTLTIQRTEQRDSAMYRCASSLTGLSGGEQYFGPGTRLTVT.

The V gene is TRBV7-8, the J gene TRBJ2-3; 7 nucleotides match TRBD2. The CDR3 has 15 amino acids. Germline V lookup: CDR1 SGHVS, CDR2 FQNEAQ. The V and J ends lost 2 bases and 4 bases, in that order; junction bases with no gene match: 6. CDR3 sequence (DNA): TGTGCCAGCAGCTTAAAGCCGGCGGGGGCAGATACGCAGTATTTT. Its protein is CASSLKPAGADTQYF. The whole variable domain, filled in from reference TRBV7-8 and TRBJ2-3, reads GAGVSQSPRYKVAKRGQDVALRCDPISGHVSLFWYQQALGQGPEFLTYFQNEAQLDKSGLPSDRFFAERPEGSVSTLKIQRTQQEDSAVYLCASSLKPAGADTQYFGPGTRLTVL.

The chain combines TRBV7-8 with TRBJ2-7; TRBD2 agrees at 8 bases. In germline, CDR1 is SGHVS, CDR2 FQNEAQ. With 0 bases clipped from V and 2 bases from J, the junction kept 6 bases outside the gene matches. CDR3 length: 16 residues. The CDR3 nucleotides are TGTGCCAGCAGCTTAGCCCAGCGGGGGAAGACCTACGAGCAGTACTTC. It yields the protein CASSLAQRGKTYEQYF. Looking up the rest from reference TRBV7-8 and TRBJ2-7 gives the full variable domain: GAGVSQSPRYKVAKRGQDVALRCDPISGHVSLFWYQQALGQGPEFLTYFQNEAQLDKSGLPSDRFFAERPEGSVSTLKIQRTQQEDSAVYLCASSLAQRGKTYEQYFGPGTRLTVT.

Worth noting for this clonotype: Compared with germline, one end of the junction differs, possibly owing to a read error. CDR3 protein: CACSFFASVFTYEQYF. As DNA, the CDR3 is TGTGCCTGCAGCTTTTTCGCTAGCGTTTTCACCTACGAGCAGTACTTC. This chain joins TRBV7-2 and TRBJ2-7; TRBD2 is a possible D gene (6 bases). This CDR3 spans 16 amino acids. Germline V gene lookup returns CDR1 SGHTA and CDR2 FQGNSA.

This clonotype was detected a few times. The chain recombines TRBV28 with TRBJ1-5; no clear D gene. The CDR3 sequence is 13 residues long. Looked up from germline, CDR1 is MDHEN and CDR2 is SYDVKM. Trimming stripped 3 bases from V and 6 bases from J, with 9 bases between. The CDR3 loop is CASSFRVFQPQHF. CDR3 DNA sequence: TGTGCCAGCAGTTTTAGAGTTTTTCAGCCCCAGCATTTT.

The genes are TRBV7-2 and TRBJ1-2; 9 bases align to TRBD1. This CDR3 spans 14 amino acids. The junction had 8 bases not matched to a gene; V was cut back by 5 bases and J by 7 bases. The germline V gene has CDR1 SGHTA and CDR2 FQGNSA. The CDR3 here is CASSIQGAHGGYTF. CDR3 in DNA: TGTGCCAGCAGCATACAGGGGGCGCATGGTGGCTACACCTTC.

This clonotype was seen more than once but under ten times. This rearrangement joins TRBV20-1 to TRBJ2-2, with D unresolved. This CDR3 has 14 residues. Germline CDR1 reads DFQATT; CDR2 reads SNEGSKA (reference sequence). Trimming pared 1 base from V and 1 base from J, leaving 7 bases between. This chain's CDR3 is CSARGPVNTGELFF. In nucleotides, the CDR3 is TGCAGTGCTAGAGGACCAGTGAACACCGGGGAGCTGTTTTTT.

For the CDR3, the DNA is TGTGCCAGCAGTTCCAGGGGGGTGGCGGCCTATGGCTACACCTTC. Encoded protein: CASSSRGVAAYGYTF. The V call is TRBV6-6, the J call TRBJ1-2; TRBD1 agrees at 7 bases. Trimming took 4 bases from V and 4 from J; bases not matched to a gene: 9. The CDR3 is 15 residues long. The V gene's germline CDR1 is MNHNY and CDR2 SVGAGI (reference sequence).

This chain joins TRBV20-1 and TRBJ1-3; 9 nucleotides agree with TRBD1. Trimming cost V 8 bases and J 2 bases; bases outside gene matches: 7. The CDR3 is made up of 14 amino acids. From germline, CDR1 is DFQATT and CDR2 SNEGSKA (reference sequence). Here the CDR3 DNA reads TGCAGTTCTACAGGGGGCCCTGCTGGAAACACCATATATTTT. Its protein product is CSSTGGPAGNTIYF.

The chain joins TRBV7-4 to TRBJ1-3; D gene uncertain. Germline-derived CDR1 and CDR2 are SGHVT and SQSDAQ. Trimming removed 5 bases from V and 3 bases from J, with 14 bases in between. The CDR3 spans 15 residues. The CDR3 protein is CASSQETLSGNTIYF. Here the CDR3 DNA reads TGTGCCAGCAGCCAGGAGACCCTCAGTGGAAACACCATATATTTT.

The chain links TRBV6-2 or TRBV6-3 to TRBJ1-1, with D tentatively TRBD1 (5 bases). Germline CDR1 and CDR2: MNHEY and SVGEGT. The CDR3 is 15 residues long. V lost 6 bases and J lost 2, with 16 bases in between. CDR3 nucleotide sequence: TGTGCCAGCAGCCTAAGCCGGGGGGATAACACTGAAGCTTTCTTT. Translating it yields CASSLSRGDNTEAFF.

Comment on this clonotype: Germline and junction disagree at one end, which may indicate a read error. V and J are TRBV12-3 or TRBV12-4 and TRBJ1-1; TRBD1 matches at 8 bases. There are 12 residues in the CDR3. The CDR3 protein is CASSRPTGAAFF. The CDR3 coding sequence is TGTGCCAGCAGCCGACCGACAGGGGCCGCTTTTTTT.

The chain joins TRBV20-1 to TRBJ2-1; 7 bases line up with TRBD2. There are 15 residues in the CDR3. V lost 3 bases to trimming and J lost 4 bases; unmatched junction nucleotides: 9. Germline CDR1 is DFQATT and CDR2 is SNEGSKA (reference sequence). CDR3 in amino acids: CSASLGRAGYNEQFF. The CDR3, as DNA: TGCAGTGCTAGTTTGGGGAGGGCCGGGTACAATGAGCAGTTCTTC.

The chain is built from TRBV19 and TRBJ2-7, with 11 positions matching TRBD2. The CDR3 runs 15 residues. Germline V gene sequence: CDR1 LNHDA, CDR2 SQIVND (reference sequence). Trimming cost V 6 bases and J 3 bases; bases outside gene matches: 7. DNA for the CDR3: TGTGCCAGTAGCCCGGGACTAGCGGTTTACTACGAGCAGTACTTC. Its translation is CASSPGLAVYYEQYF.

This clonotype appeared a few times. V gene TRBV6-8 combines with J gene TRBJ1-1; no clear D. The CDR3 contains 11 residues. The germline gives CDR1 MNHGY, CDR2 SAAAGT. V dropped 7 bases and J dropped 5 bases, with 8 bases sitting between them. The CDR3 spells CASMGATEAFF. The CDR3 coding sequence is TGTGCCAGCATGGGCGCTACTGAAGCTTTCTTT.

On this clonotype: An end of the junction differs from the germline gene, which may be a read error. This chain uses TRBV7-2 with TRBJ1-3; 9 positions match TRBD1. Germline CDR1 is SGHTA and CDR2 is FQGNSA. This CDR3 has 19 residues. CDR3: CASSSRTGETWNSGKTIYF. The CDR3 nucleotides are TGTGCCAGCAGCTCCAGGACAGGGGAGACATGGAACTCTGGAAAAACCATATATTTT.